The 15 T cell receptor beta chains in this list originate from one sample, sequenced in a study of radiotherapy plus CTLA-4 blockade in lung cancer. Produced via immunoSEQ multiplex PCR; TCRdb's table is partial and in-frame only. The data hold approximately 77,000 clones, with 84% observed a single time. This material consisted of peripheral blood, taken from a patient treated with radiotherapy plus ipilimumab. These TCRs come from a human donor with non-small cell lung cancer who had stable disease on radiotherapy plus ipilimumab.

The chain couples TRBV6-5 to TRBJ1-5, with D uncertain. The CDR3 is made up of 13 amino acids. V lost 6 bases and J 0 bases, leaving 6 bases between the germline ends. CDR1 is MNHEY and CDR2 is SVGAGI in the germline V gene. CDR3 loop: CASRYSSNQPQHF. CDR3 sequence (DNA): TGTGCCAGCAGATATAGTAGCAATCAGCCCCAGCATTTT.

V and J are TRBV6-1 and TRBJ2-7, with a possible D match to TRBD2 (6 bases). Germline CDR1 reads MNHNS; CDR2 reads SASEGT. V lost 4 bases to trimming and J lost 6 bases, with 13 bases between them. This CDR3 has 13 residues. This CDR3 reads CASSAGSGLEQYF. DNA for the CDR3: TGTGCCAGCAGTGCCGGGAGCGGTCTCGAGCAGTACTTC.

The V call is TRBV27, the J call TRBJ2-1; TRBD1 agrees at 8 bases. The CDR3 is 13 amino acids. CDR1 MNHEY and CDR2 SMNVEV come from the germline V gene (reference sequence). Trimming removed 7 bases from V and 15 bases from J; junction bases left unmatched: 14. The CDR3 coding sequence is TGTGCCAGCAAACTACAGGGGGTCCAAAGACGGTTCTTC. It encodes CASKLQGVQRRFF.

The chain links TRBV15 to TRBJ1-5, with TRBD1 matching over 7 bases. V dropped 0 bases and J dropped 2; count of bases not matched to a gene: 1. Germline V gene lookup returns CDR1 LNHNV and CDR2 YYDKDF (reference sequence). This CDR3 is built from 15 residues. CDR3 protein: CATSREGTGNQPQHF. The CDR3 DNA is TGTGCCACCAGCAGAGAGGGGACAGGCAATCAGCCCCAGCATTTT.

The chain joins TRBV7-9 to TRBJ1-3; 9 nucleotides align to TRBD1. In germline, CDR1 is SEHNR, CDR2 FQNEAQ (reference sequence). V lost 4 bases and J lost 2; bases outside the gene matches: 6. The CDR3 runs to 16 residues. The CDR3 loop is CASSSLQGAAGNTIYF. The CDR3 coding sequence is TGTGCCAGCAGCTCGCTACAGGGGGCCGCTGGAAACACCATATATTTT.

The V and J genes are TRBV28 and TRBJ2-5; 13 nucleotides agree with TRBD2. This CDR3 region has 20 residues. Germline assignment: CDR1 MDHEN and CDR2 SYDVKM. The V segment lost 4 bases and the J segment 1 base; nucleotides outside the gene matches: 15. This CDR3 is CASSSTQPTTSGRVQETQYF. DNA of the CDR3: TGTGCCAGCAGTTCAACGCAACCAACTACTAGCGGGAGGGTCCAAGAGACCCAGTACTTC.

This CDR3 is CASSPGGQGQFETQYF. CDR3 in DNA: TGTGCCAGCAGTCCAGGAGGTCAGGGACAGTTCGAGACCCAGTACTTC. The rearrangement uses TRBV28 and TRBJ2-5, with 7 nucleotides matching TRBD1. The germline CDR1 and CDR2 sequences are MDHEN and SYDVKM. This CDR3 region has 16 residues. V was clipped by 5 bases and J by 5 bases; unmatched bases: 14.

The J gene is TRBJ1-4, the V gene TRBV28, with D maybe TRBD1 (5 bases). CDR3 length equals 16 residues. The germline V and J ends were trimmed by 6 bases and 0 bases, with 14 bases remaining between them. Germline assignment: CDR1 MDHEN and CDR2 SYDVKM. The CDR3 reads CASSDRLGATNEKLFF. The CDR3, as DNA: TGTGCCAGCAGCGACAGACTAGGCGCAACTAATGAAAAACTGTTTTTT.

The rearrangement links TRBV7-2 to TRBJ2-7; either TRBD1 or TRBD2 may supply D (6 bases each). The CDR3 loop spans 15 amino acids. Germline CDR1 is SGHTA and CDR2 is FQGNSA. Trimming took 3 bases from V and 2 from J, leaving 14 bases between them. CDR3 DNA: TGTGCCAGCAGCTTCTCCGGGGGCCTCACCTACGAGCAGTACTTC. Translation gives CASSFSGGLTYEQYF.

This chain uses TRBV4-2 with TRBJ1-1; 7 bases map to TRBD1. From germline, CDR1 is LGHNA and CDR2 YNFKEQ. V gave up 3 bases and J gave up 6 bases; unmatched junction bases: 7. The CDR3 loop spans 14 amino acids. In DNA form, the CDR3 reads TGTGCCAGCAGCCAGGATGACAGGGAGGCTGAAGCTTTCTTT. This encodes CASSQDDREAEAFF.

The J gene is TRBJ2-7, the V gene TRBV18; D gene ambiguous. The CDR3 runs 13 residues. V lost 0 bases, J lost 3 bases, and 6 bases lay in between. The germline CDR1 and CDR2 sequences are KGHSH and LQKENI. The DNA of the CDR3 is TGTGCCAGCTCACCACCGAACGGCTACGAGCAGTACTTC. Its protein product is CASSPPNGYEQYF.

The chain carries TRBV7-9 and TRBJ1-4; no clear D. Germline values: CDR1 SEHNR, CDR2 FQNEAQ (reference sequence). The CDR3 contains 14 residues. Trimming took off 3 bases at V and 0 bases at J, with 5 bases between the two ends. The CDR3, as DNA: TGTGCCAGCAGCTTGCATACAACTAATGAAAAACTGTTTTTT. As protein: CASSLHTTNEKLFF.

J is TRBJ1-2 and V is TRBV29-1; 7 bases fit TRBD1. CDR1 and CDR2 (germline): SQVTM, ANQGSEA. The length of the CDR3 is 12 residues. The junction had 3 bases not matched to a gene; V was cut back by 6 bases and J by 2 bases. The CDR3 DNA sequence: TGCAGCGTGGGGACAGTAAACTATGGCTACACCTTC. It codes for CSVGTVNYGYTF.

This clone was counted once. This chain links TRBV14 with TRBJ2-3, with 14 positions matching TRBD2. V gave up 1 base and J gave up 2 bases; unmatched junction bases: 5. The length of the CDR3 is 18 residues. Germline CDR1 and CDR2: SGHDN and FVKESK. This chain's CDR3 is CASSQVGLAGGYTDTQYF. The CDR3 nucleotides read TGTGCCAGCAGCCAAGTTGGACTAGCGGGAGGTTACACAGATACGCAGTATTTT. Looking up the rest from reference TRBV14 and TRBJ2-3 gives the full variable domain: EAGVTQFPSHSVIEKGQTVTLRCDPISGHDNLYWYRRVMGKEIKFLLHFVKESKQDESGMPNNRFLAERTGGTYSTLKVQPAELEDSGVYFCASSQVGLAGGYTDTQYFGPGTRLTVL.

The gene calls are TRBV9 and TRBJ1-3; tentatively, D is TRBD1 (6 bases). This CDR3 has 15 residues. V dropped 0 bases and J dropped 2 bases, with 9 bases sitting between them. CDR1 is SGDLS and CDR2 is YYNGEE in the germline V gene. The CDR3 loop reads CASSVEGGTGNTIYF. DNA of the CDR3: TGTGCCAGCAGCGTAGAAGGGGGAACTGGAAACACCATATATTTT.